This T cell receptor (beta chain) came from a study of blood T cell repertoires in COVID-19 (TCRdb year 2020). In terms of the full investigation: Samples covering the acute and convalescent phases of COVID-19 were provided by collaborators in the United States, Italy and Spain. The samples were drawn from two sources: the first 160 participants of the ongoing ImmuneRACE study, and over 1,000 subjects contributed by 6 global collaborators. Where available, HLA class I and class II types were obtained from metadata supplied by the sample provider rather than from assay-based typing. The dataset comprised deeply sampled blood TCRbeta repertoires from subjects exposed to, actively infected with, or recovered from COVID-19. Sample metadata almost always included a de-identified subject ID, COVID-19 status, age in years and sex. The repertoires were released in a freely available public database meant as a resource for research on the immune response to SARS-CoV-2. The material from the prospective study consisted of cDNA or gDNA derived from T cells, B-cell-depleted T cells, or PBMCs.

V ends up 3 bases short and J 10 bases short, with an unmatched junction base count of 13. The cysteine opens and the phenylalanine closes a CDR3 of 15 amino acids. The retained sequence is limited to the CDR3, 45 bases, with the frame set at the first base. Taken from the germline V gene (reference sequence), the CDR1 and CDR2 loops are GTSNPN and SVGIG. For this clone: The target of this receptor is not known. Nothing much larger sits one base from this clone, and base qualities are not available.

Collaborating institutions collected whole blood in K2EDTA tubes following their own protocols. Collaborator samples were shipped for TCRbeta analysis as frozen whole blood, isolated PBMCs, or DNA extracted from either sample type. Results and caveats for the whole study, not just this receptor: The amount of clinical and demographic metadata varied by source and participant and was provided uncurated.

The immunoSEQ Assay, a bias-controlled multiplex PCR, was used to amplify TCRbeta CDR3 regions from genomic DNA. The original methods were these. The number of nucleated cells in each sample was estimated by amplification of reference gene primers within the assay. To quantify the absolute abundance of each unique TCRbeta CDR3 rearrangement, sequence reads were collapsed and filtered. For each sample, productive Simpson clonality was calculated by taking the square root of Simpson's diversity index across productive rearrangements. This immuneACCESS table, as held by TCRdb, lists in-frame sequences with V and J called but not all clones. Of the missing ones, under half trace to an unresolved V gene in checked studies; the others have no known cause. V and J calls plus clone size are reproduced from that table; the DNA served to infer D and trimming. The sample table lists 100,000 to 150,000 clones, about 86% of them with a count of one. Roughly 15% of the sample is in the top ten clones.

The TCR was taken from a woman aged 50 to 60 with acute or convalescent COVID-19. The sample comprised peripheral blood. This chain is built from TRBV30 and TRBJ1-4, and TRBD1 aligns with 8 junction nucleotides. Read as DNA, the sequence is TGTGCCTGGAGACCCCAGGACAGGGTACAGGGAAAACTGTTTTTT. It is translated as CAWRPQDRVQGKLFF.